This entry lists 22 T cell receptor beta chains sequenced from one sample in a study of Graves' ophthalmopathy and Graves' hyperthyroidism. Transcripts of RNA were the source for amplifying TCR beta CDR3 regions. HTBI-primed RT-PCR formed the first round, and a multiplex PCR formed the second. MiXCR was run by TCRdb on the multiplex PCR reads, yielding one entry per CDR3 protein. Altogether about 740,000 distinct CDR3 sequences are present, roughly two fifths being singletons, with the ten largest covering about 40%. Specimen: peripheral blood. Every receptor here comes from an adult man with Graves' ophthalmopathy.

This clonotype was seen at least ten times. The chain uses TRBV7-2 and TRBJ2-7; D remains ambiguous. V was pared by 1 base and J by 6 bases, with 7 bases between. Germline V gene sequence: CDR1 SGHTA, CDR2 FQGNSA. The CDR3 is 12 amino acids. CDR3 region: CASSLVPPEQYF. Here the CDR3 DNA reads TGTGCCAGCAGCTTAGTCCCCCCCGAGCAGTACTTC.

CDR3 DNA: TGCGCCAGCAGTGTCGTCCCGGGACAGGGTTTGACGGGAGAGGTGGGGGCCAACGTCCTGACTTTC. It is translated as CASSVVPGQGLTGEVGANVLTF. The chain recombines TRBV4-1 with TRBJ2-6, with 9 bases aligning to TRBD1. The CDR3 totals 22 residues. The ends lost 6 bases at V and 4 bases at J; junction bases unmatched: 25. The V gene's germline CDR1 is MGHRA and CDR2 YSYEKL.

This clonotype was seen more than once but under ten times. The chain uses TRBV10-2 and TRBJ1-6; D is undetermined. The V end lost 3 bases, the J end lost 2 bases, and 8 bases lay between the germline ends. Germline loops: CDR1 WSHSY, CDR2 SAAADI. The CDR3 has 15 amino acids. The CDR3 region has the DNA TGCGCCAGCAGTGAAACTGATACCTATAATTCACCCCTCCACTTT. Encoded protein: CASSETDTYNSPLHF.

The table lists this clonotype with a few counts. Written as DNA, the CDR3 is TGTGCCAGCAGTTCCAAAGACGGAAACTATGGCTACACCTTC. Translating it yields CASSSKDGNYGYTF. The J gene is TRBJ1-2, the V gene TRBV6-1; D unresolved. This CDR3 is built from 14 residues. V was pared by 5 bases and J by 2 bases, with 12 bases between. The germline gives CDR1 MNHNS, CDR2 SASEGT.

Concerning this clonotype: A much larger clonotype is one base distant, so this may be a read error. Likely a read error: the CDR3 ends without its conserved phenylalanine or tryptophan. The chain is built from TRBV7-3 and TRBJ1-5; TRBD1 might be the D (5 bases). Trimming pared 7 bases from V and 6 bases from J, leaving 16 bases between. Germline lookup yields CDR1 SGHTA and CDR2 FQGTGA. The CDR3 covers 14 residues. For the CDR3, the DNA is TGTGCCAGCACTTCGGGAGGGGCTGGTCAGCCCCAGCATCTT. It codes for CASTSGGAGQPQHL.

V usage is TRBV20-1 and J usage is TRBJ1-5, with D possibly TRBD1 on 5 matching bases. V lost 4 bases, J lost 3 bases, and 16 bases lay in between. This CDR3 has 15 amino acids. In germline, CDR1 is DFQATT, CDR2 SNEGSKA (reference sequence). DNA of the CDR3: TGCAGTGCTACAGAGGGTTGGGGCTCCAATCAGCCCCAGCATTTT. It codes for CSATEGWGSNQPQHF.

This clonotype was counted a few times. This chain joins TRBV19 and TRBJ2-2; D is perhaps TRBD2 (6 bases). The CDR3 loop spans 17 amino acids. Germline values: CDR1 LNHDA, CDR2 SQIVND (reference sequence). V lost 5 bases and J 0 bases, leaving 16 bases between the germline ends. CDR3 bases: TGTGCCAGTAGTTCGTCTCGGACTAACGCGAACACCGGGGAGCTGTTTTTT. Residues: CASSSSRTNANTGELFF.

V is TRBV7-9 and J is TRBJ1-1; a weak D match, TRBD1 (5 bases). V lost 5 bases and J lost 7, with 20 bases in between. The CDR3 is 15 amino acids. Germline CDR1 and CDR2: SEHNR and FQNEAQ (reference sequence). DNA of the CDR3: TGTGCCAGCAGCCGGGACGGTGGGATTCTGCGTGAAGCTTTCTTT. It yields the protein CASSRDGGILREAFF.

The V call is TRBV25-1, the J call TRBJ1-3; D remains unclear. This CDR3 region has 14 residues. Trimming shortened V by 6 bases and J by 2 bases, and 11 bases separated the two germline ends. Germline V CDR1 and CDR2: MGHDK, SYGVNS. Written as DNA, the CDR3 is TGTGCCAGCAGCTACCGGACTACTGGAAACACCATATATTTT. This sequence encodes CASSYRTTGNTIYF. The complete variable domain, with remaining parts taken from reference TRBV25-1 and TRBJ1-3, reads EADIYQTPRYLVIGTGKKITLECSQTMGHDKMYWYQQDPGMELHLIHYSYGVNSTEKGDLSSESTVSRIRTEHFPLTLESARPSHTSQYLCASSYRTTGNTIYFGEGSWLTVV.

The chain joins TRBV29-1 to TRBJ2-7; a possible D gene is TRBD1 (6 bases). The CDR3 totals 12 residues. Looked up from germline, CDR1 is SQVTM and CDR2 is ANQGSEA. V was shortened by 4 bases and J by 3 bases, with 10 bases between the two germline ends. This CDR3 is CSVGRGDYEQYF. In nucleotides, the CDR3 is TGCAGCGTTGGCAGGGGAGACTACGAGCAGTACTTC.

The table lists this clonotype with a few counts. The DNA for the CDR3 is TGTGCCAGCAGCTCCGGGGGGGCCCACACCGGGGAGCTGTTTTTT. This translates into CASSSGGAHTGELFF. The chain combines TRBV7-9 with TRBJ2-2; 8 nucleotides align to TRBD2. Germline assignment: CDR1 SEHNR and CDR2 FQNEAQ (reference sequence). This CDR3 has 15 amino acids. V trimming: 4 bases; J trimming: 3 bases; junction bases outside the gene matches: 4.

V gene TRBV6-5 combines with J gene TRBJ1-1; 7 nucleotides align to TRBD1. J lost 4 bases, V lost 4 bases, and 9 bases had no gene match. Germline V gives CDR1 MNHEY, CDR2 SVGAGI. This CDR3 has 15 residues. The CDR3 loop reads CASSFHRGGRTEAFF. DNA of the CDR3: TGTGCCAGCAGTTTCCACAGGGGTGGTCGCACTGAAGCTTTCTTT.

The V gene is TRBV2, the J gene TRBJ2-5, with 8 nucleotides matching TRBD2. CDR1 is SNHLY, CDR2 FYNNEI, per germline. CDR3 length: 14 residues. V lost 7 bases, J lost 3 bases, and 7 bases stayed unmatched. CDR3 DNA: TGTGCCAGCAATCGGGGGGGATCGGAAGAGACCCAGTACTTC. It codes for CASNRGGSEETQYF.

The CDR3 region has the DNA TGTGCCAGCAGCTCGGGGACTAGCGGGAGTGTGTACGAGCAGTACTTC. Translated: CASSSGTSGSVYEQYF. The chain employs TRBV7-1 and TRBJ2-7; 14 bases agree with TRBD2. TRBV7-1 is flagged as an ORF with uncertain function. Losses at the gene ends were 3 bases for V and 4 bases for J; bases not matched to a gene: 5. The CDR3 is 16 amino acids.

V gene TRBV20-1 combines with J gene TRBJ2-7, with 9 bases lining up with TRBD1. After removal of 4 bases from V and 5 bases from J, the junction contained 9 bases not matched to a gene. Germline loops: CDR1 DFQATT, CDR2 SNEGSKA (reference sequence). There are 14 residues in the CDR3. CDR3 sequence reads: CSATESQGAHEQYF. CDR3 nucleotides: TGCAGTGCTACTGAGTCACAGGGGGCCCACGAGCAGTACTTC.

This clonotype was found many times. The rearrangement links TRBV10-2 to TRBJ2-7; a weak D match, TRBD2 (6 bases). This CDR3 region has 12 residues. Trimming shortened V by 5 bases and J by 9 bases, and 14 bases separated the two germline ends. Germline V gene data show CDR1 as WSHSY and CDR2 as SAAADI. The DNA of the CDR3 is TGCGCCAGCAGTCAGGAGGGCTATGGGCAGTACTTC. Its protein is CASSQEGYGQYF.

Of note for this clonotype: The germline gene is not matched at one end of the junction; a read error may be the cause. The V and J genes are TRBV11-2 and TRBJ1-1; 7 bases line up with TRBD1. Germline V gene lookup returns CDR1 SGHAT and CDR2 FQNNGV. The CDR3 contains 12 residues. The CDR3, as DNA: TGCAGCGGGGGGACAGAAAGAGACGAAGCTTTCTTT. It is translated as CSGGTERDEAFF.

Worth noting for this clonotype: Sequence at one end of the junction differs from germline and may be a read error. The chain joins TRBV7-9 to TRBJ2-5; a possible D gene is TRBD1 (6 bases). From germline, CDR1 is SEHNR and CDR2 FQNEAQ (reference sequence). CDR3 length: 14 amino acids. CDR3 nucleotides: TGCGCCAGCAGCTTCCGACAGGTCGGAGAGACCCAGTACTTC. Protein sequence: CASSFRQVGETQYF.

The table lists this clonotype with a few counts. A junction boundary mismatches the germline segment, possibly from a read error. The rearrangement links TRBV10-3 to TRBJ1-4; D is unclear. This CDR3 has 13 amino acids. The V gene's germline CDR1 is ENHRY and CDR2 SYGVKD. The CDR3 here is CASSEVDGEKLFF. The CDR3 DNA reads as TGTGCCAGCAGTGAAGTTGACGGGGAAAAACTGTTTTTT.

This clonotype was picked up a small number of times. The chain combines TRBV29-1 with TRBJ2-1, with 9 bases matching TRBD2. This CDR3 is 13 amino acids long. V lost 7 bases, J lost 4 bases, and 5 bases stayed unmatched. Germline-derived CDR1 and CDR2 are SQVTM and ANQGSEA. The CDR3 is CSAGTSNYNEQFF. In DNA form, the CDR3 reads TGCAGCGCAGGGACTAGCAATTACAATGAGCAGTTCTTC.

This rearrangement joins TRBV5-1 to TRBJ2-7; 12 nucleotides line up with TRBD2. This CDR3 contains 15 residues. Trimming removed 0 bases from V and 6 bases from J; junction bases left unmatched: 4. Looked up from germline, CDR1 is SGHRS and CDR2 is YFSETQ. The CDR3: CASSLGLAGDREQYF. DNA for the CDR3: TGCGCCAGCAGCTTGGGACTAGCGGGAGATCGCGAGCAGTACTTC.

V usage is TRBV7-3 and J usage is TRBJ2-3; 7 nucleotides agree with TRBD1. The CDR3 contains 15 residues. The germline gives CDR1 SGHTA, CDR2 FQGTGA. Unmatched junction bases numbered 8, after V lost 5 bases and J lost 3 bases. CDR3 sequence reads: CASSRYRGRTDTQYF. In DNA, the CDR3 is TGTGCCAGCAGCAGATACAGGGGTCGAACAGATACGCAGTATTTT.